This T cell receptor beta chain was captured in a study of T cell repertoires in cytomegalovirus infection. Study-level information: Recently described HLA-C-restricted plus well-studied HLA-B-restricted CMV epitopes were used. From public TCR beta signatures came an indication of both CMV infection and matching HLA type. Study outcomes and limitations: In two of eight donors, the top clonotype was HLA-C-restricted CMV-specific.

The CDR3 has 15 residues. V was clipped by 0 bases and J by 4 bases, with 12 bases between them. One entry per CDR3 protein results from TCRdb running MiXCR on the reads. The sample holds about 900,000 distinct CDR3 sequences, approximately 31% seen once. For this clonotype: The target antigen is unknown.

The specimen was cultured CD8+ T cells from PBMCs, collected from culture after CMV antigen stimulation. This clonotype was sampled from a human donor in good health (CMV status not recorded). Some clones in this sample may be carry-over from other donors' samples. The chain is built from TRBV12-3 or TRBV12-4 and TRBJ1-2; D not resolved. CDR3 coding DNA: TGTGCCAGCAGTTTAGCGCTCAGGAATCTCTATGGCTACACCTTC. Translation: CASSLALRNLYGYTF.